The clone carrying this TCR beta chain was counted only a few times. Its target is unknown. These data originate in a study of blood T cells in healthy people across ages. Study summary: With template switching, about one barcoded beta molecule was captured per two T cells.

Study-wide results and limits: Since the PBMCs were unsorted, naive and antigen-experienced cells could not be conclusively compared. Per-million-T-cell TCR beta diversity fell roughly linearly with age.

With a J-beta primer mix and a sample-barcoded 5' primer, a second PCR ran about 6 to 11 cycles. Each cDNA molecule carried a tag from a template-switch adaptor that contained 12 random nucleotides. TCRdb recomputed calls from the 5' RACE reads with MiXCR, one row per CDR3 protein. The repertoire holds some 1.8 million distinct CDR3 sequences, with 39% as singletons. The sequence was collected from a human donor in good health. The sequencing sample was made of blood.

The CDR3 here is CASDSDRFNQPQHF. CDR3 coding DNA: TGTGCCAGCGATTCAGACAGGTTCAATCAGCCCCAGCATTTT. This chain joins TRBV2 and TRBJ1-5; tentatively, D is TRBD1 (6 bases). Trimming cost V 8 bases and J 3 bases, with 14 bases left between them. The CDR3 spans 14 residues. The germline V gene encodes CDR1 SNHLY and CDR2 FYNNEI.